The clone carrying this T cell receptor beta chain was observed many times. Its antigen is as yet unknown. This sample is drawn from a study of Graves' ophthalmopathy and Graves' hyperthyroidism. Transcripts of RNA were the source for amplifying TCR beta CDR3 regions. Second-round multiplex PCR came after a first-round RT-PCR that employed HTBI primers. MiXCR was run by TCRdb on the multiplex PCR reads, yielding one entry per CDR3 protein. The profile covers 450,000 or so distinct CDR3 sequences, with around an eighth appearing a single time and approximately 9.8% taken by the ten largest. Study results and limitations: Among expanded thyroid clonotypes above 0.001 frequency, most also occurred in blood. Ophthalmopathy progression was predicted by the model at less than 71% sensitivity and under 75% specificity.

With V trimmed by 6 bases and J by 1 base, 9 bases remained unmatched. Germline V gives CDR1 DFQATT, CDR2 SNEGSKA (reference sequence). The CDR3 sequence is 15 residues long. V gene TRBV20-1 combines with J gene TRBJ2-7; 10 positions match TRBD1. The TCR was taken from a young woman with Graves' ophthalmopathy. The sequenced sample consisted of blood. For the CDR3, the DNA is TGCAGTGCAAATATGCCGGGACAGGGGTCCTACGAGCAGTACTTC. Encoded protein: CSANMPGQGSYEQYF.